The clone carrying this T cell receptor beta chain appeared once. Its antigen is undetermined. The sample is drawn from a study of T cell clonotyping in hematopoietic cell transplantation. Some clones are missing from TCRdb's copy, which holds only in-frame ones; the method was immunoSEQ multiplex PCR. The sample records about 36,000 clones, roughly 88% being singletons. This CDR3 is 12 amino acids long. The germline V gene has CDR1 SGHVS and CDR2 FNYEAQ. With 5 bases removed from V and 11 bases from J, the gap between germline ends came to 15 bases. Study-wide results and limits: Broader posttransplant TCR repertoire diversity was predicted by graft donor and pretransplant recipient Inverse Simpson Index values. CD4 and CD8 repertoire contributions could not be separated without sorting. Few recipient clonotypes overlapped donors; over 97% were de novo at given depth. Recipient TCR diversity dropped after transplant; expanded clonotypes rose from day 30 to 180.

The sequenced material came from peripheral blood mononuclear cells. The chain has TRBV7-6 and TRBJ1-1; the D gene is possibly TRBD1 (5 bases). The TCR was taken from a woman between 40 and 55 years old in good health. Some clones in this sample may be carry-over from other donors' samples. The DNA for the CDR3 is TGTGCCAGCAGCGTGCCGGCGGGGGACGCTTTCTTT. It encodes CASSVPAGDAFF.